The 15 T cell receptor beta chains in this list originate from one sample, sequenced in a study of low-dose radiotherapy and immunotherapy resistance in tumors. Alpha and beta chains were covered, as first-strand cDNA relied on TRAV- and TRBV-specific primers. TCR amplification used 20 to 25 PCR cycles, a constant-region primer and a V-primer adapter. Using its own MiXCR run on the reads, TCRdb lists one record per CDR3 protein. The sample lists approximately 84,000 distinct CDR3 sequences, roughly 17% occurring once. Noted time point: after trial treatment. Indicated treatment: LDRT plus nivolumab, ipilimumab, low-dose cyclophosphamide and aspirin (RACIN trial). This specimen was PBMCs, taken after low-dose radiotherapy plus immunotherapy. The receptors shown here come from a male donor with prostate cancer.

In its sample, this clonotype was seen many times. The chain has TRBV6-2 or TRBV6-3 and TRBJ1-5; TRBD1 matches at 8 bases. V was clipped by 5 bases and J by 4 bases; unmatched bases: 7. The CDR3 sequence is 15 residues long. Per the germline V gene, CDR1 is MNHEY and CDR2 is SVGEGT. CDR3 DNA sequence: TGTGCCAGCAGTCGTGGACAGGGCTATAATCAGCCCCAGCATTTT. Translated: CASSRGQGYNQPQHF.

This clonotype appeared a few times. This chain uses TRBV27 with TRBJ1-6; the D is unclear. V gave up 6 bases and J gave up 8 bases, with 20 bases separating them. CDR1 is MNHEY and CDR2 is SMNVEV in the germline V gene (reference sequence). This CDR3 is 16 amino acids long. The CDR3 is CASSPVELSIDSPLHF. The DNA of the CDR3 is TGTGCCAGCAGCCCCGTTGAGCTCTCAATTGATTCACCCCTCCACTTT.

At least ten counts were recorded for this clonotype. The chain couples TRBV5-1 to TRBJ2-5, with D possibly matching TRBD1 (5 bases). V shed 2 bases and J shed 0 bases, with 11 bases lying between them. Germline V gene data show CDR1 as SGHRS and CDR2 as YFSETQ. This CDR3 contains 15 residues. CDR3 nucleotides: TGCGCCAGCAGCTTACAGGAACCGTACCAAGAGACCCAGTACTTC. Residues: CASSLQEPYQETQYF.

This clonotype was seen repeatedly, ten times or more. J is TRBJ2-3 and V is TRBV27; 12 bases map to TRBD1. This CDR3 region has 20 residues. With V trimmed by 5 bases and J by 2 bases, 17 bases remained unmatched. Germline loops: CDR1 MNHEY, CDR2 SMNVEV (reference sequence). The CDR3 is CASSLGTGGFSGSDTDTQYF. DNA of the CDR3: TGTGCCAGCAGTCTAGGGACAGGGGGCTTTAGCGGGAGCGACACAGATACGCAGTATTTT.

As for this clonotype: A read error is likely here: a far larger clone is one base away. In this CDR3 the conserved last residue, phenylalanine or tryptophan, is missing, so a read error is likely. V and J are TRBV6-5 and TRBJ1-1, with D perhaps matching TRBD1 (5 bases). Germline lookup yields CDR1 MNHEY and CDR2 SVGAGI. The CDR3 is 15 amino acids. V shed 7 bases and J shed 2 bases, with 17 bases lying between them. The CDR3 sequence is CASTVVSGGNTEAFS. The CDR3 DNA reads as TGTGCCAGCACCGTAGTTTCTGGGGGAAACACTGAAGCTTTCTCT.

This clonotype was picked up a small number of times. The junction differs from germline at one of its ends, possibly a read error. The chain combines TRBV19 with TRBJ2-1; 11 nucleotides line up with TRBD2. Per germline, CDR1 LNHDA and CDR2 SQIVND (reference sequence). The CDR3 consists of 15 residues. The CDR3 protein is CASSTSGSSYNEQFF. DNA of the CDR3: TGTGCCAGCAGTACTAGCGGGAGTTCCTACAATGAGCAGTTCTTC.

This clonotype was detected ten times or more. The chain has TRBV5-8 and TRBJ2-3; D gene ambiguous. The CDR3 sequence is 14 residues long. V was clipped by 2 bases and J by 0 bases, with 7 bases between them. Germline V CDR1 and CDR2: SGHTS, YDEGEE. CDR3 region: CASSFRHSTDTQYF. CDR3 DNA: TGTGCCAGCAGCTTCAGGCATAGCACAGATACGCAGTATTTT.

This clonotype was observed a handful of times. The rearrangement joins TRBV11-3 to TRBJ2-3; 13 positions match TRBD2. CDR1 SGHNT and CDR2 YENEEA come from the germline V gene. There are 16 residues in the CDR3. The V gene end was trimmed by 6 bases and the J gene end by 3 bases; junction bases not matched to a gene: 6. The CDR3 sequence: CASSSGLAGATDTQYF. The CDR3 DNA sequence: TGTGCCAGCAGTTCTGGACTAGCGGGAGCAACAGATACGCAGTATTTT.

The chain is built from TRBV6-2 or TRBV6-3 and TRBJ2-5; D is unresolved. The CDR3 loop spans 14 amino acids. V shed 7 bases and J shed 7 bases, with 19 bases lying between them. CDR1 is MNHEY, CDR2 SVGEGT, per germline. The chain's CDR3 is CASTDSRSLGTQYF. The CDR3 nucleotides are TGTGCCAGCACCGACTCTAGGAGTTTGGGGACCCAGTACTTC.

This clonotype was found many times. V is TRBV7-9 and J is TRBJ2-3, with 8 bases matching TRBD2. This CDR3 contains 15 residues. Germline lookup yields CDR1 SEHNR and CDR2 FQNEAQ (reference sequence). Trimming removed 6 bases from V and 0 bases from J; junction bases left unmatched: 5. Here the CDR3 reads CASRPSGPSTDTQYF. CDR3 DNA: TGTGCCAGCAGACCTAGCGGGCCTAGCACAGATACGCAGTATTTT.

The sample holds many counts of this clonotype. CDR3 nucleotides: TGTGCCACCAGCAGAGAAAAGGACAGCCAAGAGACCCAGTACTTC. This translates into CATSREKDSQETQYF. The chain recombines TRBV15 with TRBJ2-5, with D maybe TRBD1 (6 bases). The germline V and J ends were trimmed by 0 bases and 1 base, with 9 bases remaining between them. This CDR3 region has 15 residues. Per germline, CDR1 LNHNV and CDR2 YYDKDF (reference sequence). Drawing the rest from reference TRBV15 and TRBJ2-5, the complete variable domain is DAMVIQNPRYQVTQFGKPVTLSCSQTLNHNVMYWYQQKSSQAPKLLFHYYDKDFNNEADTPDNFQSRRPNTSFCFLDIRSPGLGDTAMYLCATSREKDSQETQYFGPGTRLLVL.

V usage is TRBV23-1 and J usage is TRBJ2-1; TRBD1 matches at 7 bases. TRBV23-1 is sorted into the ORF group, with uncertain function. CDR3 length: 16 amino acids. V lost 4 bases to trimming and J lost 5 bases; unmatched junction nucleotides: 11. The chain's CDR3 is CASSPPQGGHDNEQFF. For the CDR3, the DNA is TGCGCCAGCAGTCCTCCCCAAGGGGGCCACGACAATGAGCAGTTCTTC.

As concerns this clonotype: A far larger clone is a single base away, which makes a read error likely. The chain uses TRBV6-6 and TRBJ2-1; D may be TRBD1 or TRBD2 (5 bases each). V lost 2 bases and J 10 bases, leaving 15 bases between the germline ends. Germline CDR1 is MNHNY and CDR2 is SVGAGI (reference sequence). The CDR3 has 14 amino acids. CDR3 sequence reads: CASSYVGGTYEQFF. CDR3 sequence (DNA): TGTGCCAGCAGTTACGTTGGGGGTACCTACGAGCAGTTCTTC.

This clonotype is medium-sized (0.01 to 0.1%) by share. This chain connects TRBV5-1 to TRBJ2-1, with 9 bases matching TRBD1. The CDR3 consists of 12 residues. Germline CDR1 reads SGHRS; CDR2 reads YFSETQ. Trimming at V came to 9 bases and at J to 10 bases, leaving 8 bases not matched to a gene. The CDR3 region is CANQQGAGEQFF. CDR3 in DNA: TGCGCCAACCAACAGGGGGCGGGGGAGCAGTTCTTC.

This clonotype has a count of ten or more. This sequence joins TRBV28 and TRBJ2-1; tentative D call: TRBD1 (5 bases). Germline loops: CDR1 MDHEN, CDR2 SYDVKM. Trimming shortened V by 2 bases and J by 2 bases, and 10 bases separated the two germline ends. The CDR3 extends over 15 amino acids. CDR3 amino acids: CASSLMQGPYNEQFF. CDR3 coding DNA: TGTGCCAGCAGTTTAATGCAGGGCCCCTACAATGAGCAGTTCTTC.